This record concerns one T cell receptor beta chain sequence. Treatment described: randomized to nivolumab then ipilimumab (arm A) or the reverse (arm B). Patients had received no earlier DNA-damaging chemotherapy. This sample is drawn from a study of sequential checkpoint blockade in melanoma. For the study at large: Maintenance nivolumab came after either treatment sequence. TCRβ was sequenced from DNA of 90 to 95 pretreatment tumors.

Sequenced by immunoSEQ multiplex PCR; TCRdb stores in-frame clones only, minus some. The sample yields approximately 37,000 clones, approximately 30% seen once. The CDR3 length is 12 residues. Germline V gene data show CDR1 as MGHRA and CDR2 as YSYEKL. Deletions cut 5 bases from V and 3 bases from J, with 7 bases between. The TCR was taken from a human donor with melanoma. Sample: tumor tissue (inferred from file names), taken from a patient given nivolumab and ipilimumab in sequence. The chain carries TRBV4-1 and TRBJ1-2; D call uncertain. The CDR3 is CASSTRDYGYTF. The DNA of the CDR3 is TGCGCCAGCAGCACCCGGGACTATGGCTACACCTTC.